These 30 T cell receptor beta chains originate from one sample sequenced in a study of T cells in localized non-small cell lung cancer. Method: immunoSEQ multiplex PCR; TCRdb's copy keeps in-frame clones and lacks some. The profile shows 28,000 or so clones, 87% of them singletons. The specimen comprised peripheral blood, sampled before any cancer treatment. All receptors come from a male donor aged 60 or over with stage I lung adenocarcinoma.

This rearrangement joins TRBV6-5 to TRBJ1-5; TRBD1 agrees at 7 bases. The germline V gene has CDR1 MNHEY and CDR2 SVGAGI. The CDR3 extends over 15 amino acids. V shed 6 bases and J 4 bases; nucleotides not matched to a gene: 9. CDR3 coding DNA: TGTGCCAGCAGCGCCGACAGGGCCCGGAATCAGCCCCAGCATTTT. Its protein is CASSADRARNQPQHF.

The chain has TRBV5-5 and TRBJ2-3; TRBD2 agrees at 10 bases. This CDR3 contains 16 residues. Losses at the gene ends were 4 bases for V and 0 bases for J; bases not matched to a gene: 5. The V gene's germline CDR1 is SGHKS and CDR2 YYEKEE (reference sequence). CDR3 region: CASSRLLAGSTDTQYF. The CDR3 DNA reads as TGTGCCAGCAGCCGATTACTAGCGGGGAGCACAGATACGCAGTATTTT. The variable domain in full, completed from reference TRBV5-5 and TRBJ2-3, reads DAGVTQSPTHLIKTRGQQVTLRCSPISGHKSVSWYQQVLGQGPQFIFQYYEKEERGRGNFPDRFSARQFPNYSSELNVNALLLGDSALYLCASSRLLAGSTDTQYFGPGTRLTVL.

In its sample, this clone was seen once. The chain has TRBV5-1 and TRBJ2-7; TRBD2 matches 8 bases. The CDR3 covers 17 residues. Unmatched junction bases numbered 15, after V lost 5 bases and J lost 2 bases. Germline V gene sequence: CDR1 SGHRS, CDR2 YFSETQ. The CDR3 DNA is TGCGCCAGCAGGCGCCTCGGAGCGGGGGACCTGACCTACGAGCAGTACTTC. Encoded protein: CASRRLGAGDLTYEQYF.

The chain is built from TRBV9 and TRBJ1-2; D gene uncertain. V lost 4 bases and J 4 bases, leaving 8 bases between the germline ends. The CDR3 is made up of 12 amino acids. Germline lookup yields CDR1 SGDLS and CDR2 YYNGEE. CDR3 nucleotides: TGTGCCAGCAGCTTTACAAGCTATGGCTACACCTTC. Translation gives CASSFTSYGYTF.

V gene TRBV15 combines with J gene TRBJ1-2; TRBD1 agrees at 9 bases. The CDR3 spans 13 residues. Germline CDR1 reads LNHNV; CDR2 reads YYDKDF (reference sequence). With 6 bases clipped from V and 7 bases from J, the junction kept 6 bases outside the gene matches. This CDR3 is CATSLGQGGGYTF. The CDR3 DNA follows: TGTGCCACCAGTCTGGGACAGGGTGGTGGCTACACCTTC.

The chain uses TRBV6-5 and TRBJ2-7, with TRBD1 identical over 8 bases. J lost 4 bases, V lost 2 bases, and 4 bases had no gene match. The V gene's germline CDR1 is MNHEY and CDR2 SVGAGI. The CDR3 totals 14 residues. The CDR3: CASSYGQGAYEQYF. In nucleotides, the CDR3 is TGTGCCAGCAGTTACGGGCAGGGGGCATACGAGCAGTACTTC.

The rearrangement links TRBV7-2 to TRBJ1-3; D is undetermined. This CDR3 contains 12 residues. The V gene lost 3 bases and the J gene lost 8 bases, with 8 bases spanning the gap. The germline gives CDR1 SGHTA, CDR2 FQGNSA. CDR3 sequence reads: CASSFDVDTIYF. CDR3 DNA: TGTGCCAGCAGCTTCGATGTCGACACCATATATTTT.

The genes are TRBV7-9 and TRBJ2-1; TRBD1 matches 7 bases. Germline trimming cut 5 bases from V and 5 bases from J; bases unmatched to any gene: 3. The length of the CDR3 is 13 residues. Germline V gene lookup returns CDR1 SEHNR and CDR2 FQNEAQ (reference sequence). The CDR3 DNA reads TGTGCCAGCAGCGGGACAGCCAACAATGAGCAGTTCTTC. This sequence encodes CASSGTANNEQFF.

The V gene is TRBV7-3, the J gene TRBJ2-1; 8 nucleotides line up with TRBD1. The V gene's germline CDR1 is SGHTA and CDR2 FQGTGA. This CDR3 contains 16 residues. J was trimmed by 1 base and V by 3 bases; bases with no gene match: 5. The CDR3 region is CASSFHGTGSYNEQFF. The CDR3 bases are TGTGCCAGCAGCTTCCACGGGACAGGTTCCTACAATGAGCAGTTCTTC.

The chain joins TRBV29-1 to TRBJ1-1, with D unclear. Germline-derived CDR1 and CDR2 are SQVTM and ANQGSEA. With 2 bases removed from V and 6 bases from J, the gap between germline ends came to 16 bases. CDR3 length: 14 amino acids. For the CDR3, the DNA is TGCAGCGTTGAATTTTCGGCCCCTGGGGCTGAAGCTTTCTTT. Translating it yields CSVEFSAPGAEAFF. The full variable domain, in which reference TRBV29-1 and TRBJ1-1 provide the parts outside the CDR3, is SAVISQKPSRDICQRGTSLTIQCQVDSQVTMMFWYRQQPGQSLTLIATANQGSEATYESGFVIDKFPISRPNLTFSTLTVSNMSPEDSSIYLCSVEFSAPGAEAFFGQGTRLTVV.

This chain connects TRBV4-1 to TRBJ1-6; 7 bases agree with TRBD1. Germline loops: CDR1 MGHRA, CDR2 YSYEKL. J lost 8 bases, V lost 1 base, and 8 bases had no gene match. This CDR3 is 16 amino acids long. CDR3 DNA: TGCGCCAGCAGCCAAGGAGATGGAGGGGGCCATTCACCCCTCCACTTT. Amino acids: CASSQGDGGGHSPLHF.

This clone appeared a single time. The chain has TRBV5-1 and TRBJ2-2; D call uncertain. The CDR3 loop spans 16 amino acids. Trimming shortened V by 4 bases and J by 0 bases, and 13 bases separated the two germline ends. The germline V gene has CDR1 SGHRS and CDR2 YFSETQ. The CDR3 is CASSAALHTNTGELFF. CDR3 sequence (DNA): TGCGCCAGCAGCGCCGCGCTTCACACGAACACCGGGGAGCTGTTTTTT.

The chain combines TRBV4-2 with TRBJ2-2; D is perhaps TRBD1 or TRBD2 (5 bases each). The CDR3 is 16 residues long. Germline CDR1 and CDR2: LGHNA and YNFKEQ. V shed 3 bases and J shed 0 bases, with 11 bases lying between them. The CDR3 protein is CASSQYEGTNTGELFF. The CDR3 region has the DNA TGTGCCAGCAGCCAGTATGAGGGGACGAACACCGGGGAGCTGTTTTTT.

This sequence joins TRBV30 and TRBJ2-5, with 8 bases fitting TRBD1. The germline V gene encodes CDR1 GTSNPN and CDR2 SVGIG (reference sequence). CDR3 length equals 13 residues. Unmatched junction bases numbered 5, after V lost 2 bases and J lost 6 bases. For the CDR3, the DNA is TGTGCCTGGAGTACAACAGGGGGGCAGACCCAGTACTTC. This encodes CAWSTTGGQTQYF.

This clone showed up just a few times. The rearrangement uses TRBV25-1 and TRBJ1-3, with D uncertain. The CDR3 runs to 12 residues. CDR1 and CDR2 from the germline V gene are MGHDK and SYGVNS. The V end lost 10 bases, the J end lost 2 bases, and 9 bases lay between the germline ends. DNA for the CDR3: TGTGCCACGGGAGAGCCTGGAAACACCATATATTTT. It yields the protein CATGEPGNTIYF.

V usage is TRBV7-2 and J usage is TRBJ2-3, with a possible D match to TRBD2 (5 bases). V dropped 8 bases and J dropped 3 bases, with 12 bases sitting between them. The germline V gene has CDR1 SGHTA and CDR2 FQGNSA. The CDR3 has 13 amino acids. CDR3 residues: CASRAPGTDTQYF. Here the CDR3 DNA reads TGTGCCAGCCGGGCCCCGGGAACAGATACGCAGTATTTT.

This chain joins TRBV28 and TRBJ2-3, with D perhaps assigned TRBD1 or TRBD2 (7 bases each). The germline V gene encodes CDR1 MDHEN and CDR2 SYDVKM. The CDR3 sequence is 15 residues long. V was pared by 3 bases and J by 3 bases, with 13 bases between. CDR3 sequence (DNA): TGTGCCAGCAGTTTGGGAGGGGGCGTTACAGATACGCAGTATTTT. It translates to CASSLGGGVTDTQYF.

The V call is TRBV2, the J call TRBJ2-5; TRBD2 matches at 11 bases. The V gene's germline CDR1 is SNHLY and CDR2 FYNNEI. The CDR3 loop spans 15 amino acids. The junction had 7 bases not matched to a gene; V was cut back by 6 bases and J by 4 bases. Here the CDR3 DNA reads TGTGCCAGCAGCGATAGCGGGGGGGCGGGAGAGACCCAGTACTTC. Translation: CASSDSGGAGETQYF.

The CDR3 region has the DNA TGTGCCAGCTCGGAACAGGGAAGCAATCAGCCCCAGCATTTT. Its protein is CASSEQGSNQPQHF. The chain employs TRBV18 and TRBJ1-5, with D maybe TRBD1 (6 bases). This CDR3 region has 14 residues. With 6 bases removed from V and 1 base from J, the gap between germline ends came to 10 bases. Per germline, CDR1 KGHSH and CDR2 LQKENI.

The rearrangement uses TRBV29-1 and TRBJ1-4; tentative D call: TRBD1 (6 bases). V lost 4 bases and J lost 4, with 10 bases in between. Germline CDR1 SQVTM, CDR2 ANQGSEA. The length of the CDR3 is 13 residues. In nucleotides, the CDR3 is TGCAGCGTTGCTAACAGGGATAATGAAAAACTGTTTTTT. Translation gives CSVANRDNEKLFF.

This chain joins TRBV5-4 and TRBJ1-6; 7 positions agree with TRBD1. The CDR3 totals 15 residues. V was pared by 5 bases and J by 3 bases, with 5 bases of the junction left unmatched. The germline V gene has CDR1 SGHNT and CDR2 YYREEE (reference sequence). The CDR3 is CASRNDRDYNSPLHF. The DNA for the CDR3 is TGTGCCAGCAGGAATGACAGGGACTATAATTCACCCCTCCACTTT.

The chain couples TRBV28 to TRBJ1-2; the D is unclear. The CDR3 length is 13 residues. Germline values: CDR1 MDHEN, CDR2 SYDVKM. V was shortened by 5 bases and J by 8 bases, with 15 bases between the two germline ends. CDR3 region: CASSDPDHGGYTF. CDR3 DNA: TGTGCCAGCAGTGACCCCGACCATGGGGGCTACACCTTC.

The V gene is TRBV7-8, the J gene TRBJ1-6; 7 bases are a match to TRBD1. Trimming cost V 3 bases and J 5 bases; bases outside gene matches: 7. This CDR3 has 16 amino acids. In germline, CDR1 is SGHVS, CDR2 FQNEAQ. The CDR3 here is CASSLSYGTDNSPLHF. The CDR3 coding sequence is TGTGCCAGCAGCTTGAGCTATGGGACAGATAATTCACCCCTCCACTTT.

This clone was found once. V usage is TRBV11-2 and J usage is TRBJ1-4; no firm D call. V was pared by 5 bases and J by 8 bases, with 21 bases between. The CDR3 is 16 residues long. Germline V lookup: CDR1 SGHAT, CDR2 FQNNGV. Written as DNA, the CDR3 is TGTGCCAGCAGCCCCCGGCCGGGAAAGGTCGCGGAAAAACTGTTTTTT. Protein sequence: CASSPRPGKVAEKLFF.

CDR3 region: CASSEWGEGGGAKNIQYF. Here the CDR3 DNA reads TGTGCCAGCAGTGAATGGGGAGAGGGGGGCGGGGCCAAAAACATTCAGTACTTC. The chain couples TRBV6-1 to TRBJ2-4; tentatively, D is TRBD1 or TRBD2 (6 bases each). The CDR3 runs to 18 residues. Trimming stripped 2 bases from V and 1 base from J, with 18 bases between. Germline CDR1 is MNHNS and CDR2 is SASEGT.

V is TRBV9 and J is TRBJ2-3, with TRBD2 matching over 11 bases. Germline lookup yields CDR1 SGDLS and CDR2 YYNGEE. The V and J ends lost 2 bases and 0 bases, in that order; junction bases with no gene match: 11. The CDR3 extends over 19 amino acids. The CDR3 reads CASSVGRVAGGMSTDTQYF. The CDR3 nucleotides are TGTGCCAGCAGCGTCGGGAGAGTAGCGGGGGGGATGAGCACAGATACGCAGTATTTT.

J is TRBJ2-1 and V is TRBV30; TRBD2 aligns across 11 bases. CDR3 length: 16 residues. Germline CDR1 is GTSNPN and CDR2 is SVGIG (reference sequence). V lost 4 bases, J lost 8 bases, and 13 bases stayed unmatched. The CDR3 DNA follows: TGTGCCTGGACCCCGGGGACTAGCGGCATTAGGGATGAGCAGTTCTTC. It specifies CAWTPGTSGIRDEQFF.

The chain couples TRBV4-2 to TRBJ2-2, with 7 bases lining up with TRBD1. CDR1 and CDR2 from the germline V gene are LGHNA and YNFKEQ. There are 16 residues in the CDR3. V was pared by 5 bases and J by 6 bases, with 12 bases of the junction left unmatched. This CDR3 is CASSTRQGKAPGELFF. The CDR3 DNA follows: TGTGCCAGCAGCACGAGACAGGGAAAGGCCCCCGGGGAGCTGTTTTTT.

This rearrangement joins TRBV11-3 to TRBJ2-2; 7 nucleotides agree with TRBD1. CDR1 is SGHNT and CDR2 is YENEEA in the germline V gene. V shed 6 bases and J 5 bases; nucleotides not matched to a gene: 6. The CDR3 is made up of 14 amino acids. This chain's CDR3 is CASSFQQGTGELFF. In DNA, the CDR3 is TGTGCCAGCAGTTTTCAACAGGGGACCGGGGAGCTGTTTTTT.

This clone came up a few times. The chain couples TRBV28 to TRBJ1-1, with D unresolved. The CDR3 sequence is 16 residues long. Trimming stripped 3 bases from V and 0 bases from J, with 14 bases between. Germline values: CDR1 MDHEN, CDR2 SYDVKM. This CDR3 is CASSFSGKLMNTEAFF. Here the CDR3 DNA reads TGTGCCAGCAGTTTTAGCGGGAAGCTCATGAACACTGAAGCTTTCTTT.